This T cell receptor (beta chain) emerged from a study of blood T cell repertoires in COVID-19 (dated by TCRdb to about 2020). Broadly, across the study: Samples from collaborators originated in the United States, Italy and Spain and spanned both the acute and convalescent phases of COVID-19. The samples were drawn from the first 160 participants of the ongoing ImmuneRACE study and from about 1,200 subjects provided by 6 global collaborators. The sample metadata nearly always contained a de-identified subject ID, COVID-19 status, age in years and sex. The repertoires were released in a freely available public database intended as a resource for research on the immune response to SARS-CoV-2. Where available, HLA class I and class II types were taken from metadata supplied by the sample provider and were not determined by assay-based typing. Deeply sampled blood TCRbeta repertoires from subjects exposed to, actively infected with, or recovered from COVID-19 were included in the dataset. The prospective study material was composed of cDNA or gDNA derived from T cells, B-cell-depleted T cells, or PBMCs.

About this clone: Its antigen is currently not known. It has no much larger one-base neighbor in the sample; base qualities were not kept.

Participants in the prospective study were enrolled through a virtual design, were aged roughly 18 to 90 years, and lived in approximately 24 United States geographic areas. To assign participants to cohorts, the prospective study relied on clinical history that participants themselves reported in a screening survey and a study questionnaire. For ImmuneRACE Cohort 3, a participant was defined as recovered based on two consecutive negative NP/OP PCR tests, clearance by a healthcare professional, or resolution of symptoms. Each participant in the prospective study had whole blood, serum and a nasopharyngeal or oropharyngeal swab collected by mobile phlebotomists. Over a roughly 2-month period, participants in the prospective study had the option of providing additional blood draws and questionnaires. Before DNA extraction, prospective study blood samples were shipped either frozen or at room temperature.

General study outcomes and caveats: Clinical and demographic metadata were provided uncurated, with the amount varying by source and participant.

TCRbeta CDR3 regions were amplified from genomic DNA by means of the immunoSEQ Assay, a bias-controlled multiplex PCR. The authors' pipeline ran thus. The number of nucleated cells in each sample was estimated from the amplification of reference gene primers within the assay. To quantify the absolute abundance of each unique TCRbeta CDR3 rearrangement, sequence reads were collapsed and filtered. For each sample, productive Simpson clonality was calculated as the square root of Simpson's diversity index across productive rearrangements. Sourced from immuneACCESS, this table was stored by TCRdb with only in-frame sequences that have V and J called. A share of the clones is absent; for the studies checked, an unresolved V gene accounts for under half, and the remainder has no known explanation. V and J calls and clone size come straight from that table; D and trimming were deduced from the DNA. The sample table contains some 200,000 clones; only one count was recorded for 75% to 90% of them. About 10% of the sample is taken by the ten largest.

The CDR3 starts with the cysteine, ends with the phenylalanine, and has 17 residues. Just CDR3 DNA is preserved here, 51 bases in frame from base 1. Looking up the germline V gene (reference sequence) yields CDR1 LGHDT and CDR2 YNNKEL. Between the V and J ends, shortened by 4 bases and 5 bases respectively, the junction contains 23 bases. The sample was PBMCs or T cells enriched from blood (not recorded which). Recombination linked TRBV3-1 (or the pseudogene TRBV3-2) to TRBJ2-5; 5 matching bases give a weak D call of TRBD2. This receptor was obtained from a man aged 40-50 years who had recovered from COVID-19. CDR3 sequence: CASSRRPLASSAETQYF. Here is the DNA: TGTGCCAGCAGCCGCCGCCCGTTGGCTAGCAGTGCGGAGACCCAGTACTTC.